A single TCR beta chain is shown here with its context. A much larger clone lies a single base off, so this may be a read error. Trimming took 4 bases from V and 4 from J, leaving 14 bases between them. The CDR3 has 14 amino acids. Germline V CDR1 and CDR2: SGHKS, YYEKEE (reference sequence). Alongside a J-beta primer mix, a sample-barcoded 5' primer served in a second PCR lasting roughly 7 to 11 cycles. TCRdb used MiXCR to reprocess the 5' RACE reads, holding one entry per CDR3 protein. The sample records approximately 810,000 distinct CDR3 sequences, roughly 26% being singletons. The data were obtained in a study of blood T cells in healthy people across ages.

This TCR came from a woman aged 80 or over in good health. The chain is built from TRBV5-5 and TRBJ1-2; D uncertain. The source material was blood. CDR3 sequence: CASSTGRGIYGYTF. CDR3 bases: TGTGCCAGCAGCACCGGACGGGGAATCTATGGCTACACCTTC.